These T cell receptor beta chains were read from a single sample in a study of blood T cell repertoires in COVID-19. Generated by immunoSEQ multiplex PCR, the TCRdb table keeps only in-frame clones and is missing some. The sample shows about 150,000 clones, 80% of them seen only once. Sequences were obtained from peripheral blood. The receptors stem from a man in his 60s with acute or convalescent COVID-19. The CDR3 runs from the conserved cysteine through the conserved F or W. D genes are given only for firm matches. Clone sizes are given selectively: once, few, many, or a class where the clone is expanded.

j_call d_call clone_size v_call cdr3_aa cdr3_nt
TRBJ1-5 . . TRBV20-1 CSASPQADSNQPQHF TGCAGTGCTAGTCCGCAGGCAGATAGCAATCAGCCCCAGCATTTT
TRBJ2-3 TRBD1 once TRBV9 CASSVRGQGRTDTQYF TGTGCCAGCAGCGTACGGGGACAGGGGCGCACAGATACGCAGTATTTT
TRBJ2-1 . . TRBV4-1 CASSFLTSYNEQFF TGCGCCAGCAGCTTCCTGACTAGCTACAATGAGCAGTTCTTC
TRBJ2-5 . once TRBV7-9 CASRAGQETQYF TGTGCCAGCAGGGCGGGACAAGAGACCCAGTACTTC
TRBJ2-5 TRBD2 . TRBV11-1 CASSLGGRRSAETQYF TGTGCCAGCAGCTTGGGCGGGAGGAGATCGGCAGAGACCCAGTACTTC
TRBJ2-1 TRBD2 . TRBV28 CASSVSGRAKNEQFF TGTGCCAGCAGCGTAAGCGGGAGGGCCAAGAATGAGCAGTTCTTC
TRBJ2-7 TRBD1 . TRBV2 CASTGQGPLYEQYF TGTGCCAGCACGGGACAGGGACCCCTCTACGAGCAGTACTTC
TRBJ2-1 TRBD2 . TRBV5-4 CASSRTPSGRPTYNEQFF TGTGCCAGCAGCCGAACCCCTAGCGGGAGACCAACCTACAATGAGCAGTTCTTC
TRBJ2-1 TRBD2 . TRBV7-6 CASRPTNSGGYPYNEQFF TGTGCCAGCAGACCCACTAATAGCGGGGGCTATCCCTACAATGAGCAGTTCTTC
TRBJ1-6 TRBD1 . TRBV6-1 CASSEWGRGRSPLHF TGTGCCAGCAGTGAATGGGGCAGGGGGCGTTCACCCCTCCACTTT
TRBJ2-1 TRBD1 . TRBV6-1 CASSEKGQVWNEQFF TGTGCCAGCAGTGAGAAGGGACAGGTATGGAATGAGCAGTTCTTC
TRBJ1-2 . . TRBV4-3 CASSHRDFYGYTF TGCGCCAGCAGCCACCGGGACTTCTATGGCTACACCTTC
TRBJ2-5 . . TRBV11-2 CASSLVGGTAGETQYF TGTGCCAGCAGCTTAGTTGGAGGGACAGCCGGGGAGACCCAGTACTTC
TRBJ2-5 TRBD1 few TRBV11-3 CASSPLIRDRVIETQYF TGTGCCAGCAGCCCCTTGATCCGGGACAGGGTTATAGAGACCCAGTACTTC
TRBJ2-7 TRBD2 few TRBV7-9 CASSLAGVYEQYF TGTGCCAGCAGTTTAGCGGGAGTGTACGAGCAGTACTTC
TRBJ2-2 TRBD2 . TRBV4-2 CASRATPVGTSGSGTGELFF TGTGCCAGCAGGGCAACCCCCGTTGGGACTAGCGGGAGTGGGACCGGGGAGCTGTTTTTT
TRBJ1-1 TRBD1 . TRBV18 CASSPSEGQFTEAFF TGTGCCAGCTCACCATCCGAGGGACAGTTCACTGAAGCTTTCTTT
TRBJ1-1 TRBD1 . TRBV10-3 CAISDRDRGNTEAFF TGTGCCATCAGCGACAGGGATCGGGGGAACACTGAAGCTTTCTTT
TRBJ2-6 . . TRBV7-9 CASSYPLFRGTANVLTF TGTGCCAGCAGCTACCCTCTCTTCAGGGGAACGGCCAACGTCCTGACTTTC
TRBJ1-1 . . TRBV9 CASSPQGTVNTEAFF TGTGCCAGCAGCCCCCAGGGGACGGTGAACACTGAAGCTTTCTTT
TRBJ1-6 . . TRBV11-3 CASSLGRDSPLHF TGTGCCAGCAGCTTAGGGCGGGATTCACCCCTCCACTTT
TRBJ1-5 TRBD1 few TRBV10-3 CAISPGTGIDQPQHF TGTGCCATCAGTCCCGGGACAGGGATTGATCAGCCCCAGCATTTT
TRBJ1-5 . . TRBV7-2 CASSLVGGTNSNQPQHF TGTGCCAGCAGCTTAGTAGGTGGGACAAATAGCAATCAGCCCCAGCATTTT
TRBJ2-7 TRBD1 . TRBV10-3 CAISESYGTGKYEQYF TGTGCCATCAGTGAGTCATATGGGACAGGGAAATACGAGCAGTACTTC
TRBJ2-3 TRBD1 . TRBV6-1 CASSESLGTTGWTDTQYF TGTGCCAGCAGTGAAAGTTTGGGGACGACAGGGTGGACAGATACGCAGTATTTT
TRBJ2-5 . few TRBV10-1 CASSEGPGETQYF TGCGCCAGCAGTGAGGGCCCCGGGGAGACCCAGTACTTC
TRBJ2-3 TRBD1 . TRBV7-2 CASSGSGTGEGGLDTQYF TGTGCCAGCAGCGGATCCGGGACAGGGGAAGGGGGCCTCGATACGCAGTATTTT
TRBJ1-5 . . TRBV2 CASSELGGNQPQHF TGTGCCAGCAGTGAACTAGGGGGCAATCAGCCCCAGCATTTT
TRBJ1-5 TRBD1 . TRBV19 CASSPGGGTGQPQHF TGTGCCAGTAGCCCCGGTGGCGGGACAGGGCAGCCCCAGCATTTT
TRBJ1-6 . . TRBV28 CASSTTTGNSPLHF TGTGCCAGCAGTACCACGACGGGAAATTCACCCCTCCACTTT
TRBJ1-4 TRBD1 . TRBV6-5 CASSLTGGNEKLFF TGTGCCAGCAGTTTGACAGGGGGTAATGAAAAACTGTTTTTT
TRBJ1-3 . once TRBV11-2 CASSSTTGFGNTIYF TGTGCCAGCAGTTCTACCACAGGGTTCGGAAACACCATATATTTT
TRBJ2-1 TRBD2 few TRBV9 CASSRTTSGRGEQFF TGTGCCAGCAGCCGTACGACTAGCGGGAGAGGCGAGCAGTTCTTC
TRBJ2-3 . . TRBV7-3 CASSLGHAPGTPYSTDTQYF TGTGCCAGCAGCTTAGGCCACGCACCCGGGACACCCTATAGCACAGATACGCAGTATTTT
TRBJ2-7 TRBD2 . TRBV7-9 CASGRDSYEQYF TGTGCCAGCGGGAGGGACTCCTACGAGCAGTACTTC
TRBJ1-3 TRBD1 . TRBV6-5 CASSYSGDRGQNTIYF TGTGCCAGCAGTTACTCGGGGGACAGGGGGCAAAACACCATATATTTT
TRBJ1-1 TRBD1 . TRBV6-5 CASSLGQVNTEAFF TGTGCCAGCAGTTTGGGACAGGTGAACACTGAAGCTTTCTTT
TRBJ2-7 TRBD1 . TRBV10-3 CAIQTGGYEQYF TGTGCCATCCAGACAGGGGGCTACGAGCAGTACTTC
TRBJ2-1 TRBD2 . TRBV6-5 CASKSSGGPEQFF TGTGCCAGCAAGTCTAGCGGGGGCCCTGAGCAGTTCTTC
TRBJ1-2 . . TRBV5-1 CASSLAGPYGYTF TGCGCCAGCAGCTTAGCAGGTCCCTATGGCTACACCTTC
TRBJ1-4 . . TRBV12-5 CASGLVLGTQNEKLFF TGTGCTAGTGGTTTGGTACTCGGGACACAAAATGAAAAACTGTTTTTT
TRBJ2-2 . . TRBV7-9 CASSLRGTGALGTGELFF TGTGCCAGCAGCTTACGGGGGACTGGGGCTCTTGGCACCGGGGAGCTGTTTTTT
TRBJ1-2 TRBD1 . TRBV6-6 CASSYGDRGRYGYTF TGTGCCAGCAGTTACGGGGACAGGGGGCGGTATGGCTACACCTTC
TRBJ2-2 . . TRBV7-3 CASSLDSFGGGELFF TGTGCCAGCAGCCTGGACAGTTTTGGCGGCGGGGAGCTGTTTTTT
TRBJ2-7 TRBD1 . TRBV5-1 CASSFGQDNYEQYF TGCGCCAGCAGCTTCGGACAGGATAACTACGAGCAGTACTTC
TRBJ1-5 TRBD1 . TRBV27 CASSPRDRYNQPQHF TGTGCCAGCAGCCCCCGGGACAGATACAATCAGCCCCAGCATTTT
TRBJ2-1 . . TRBV5-4 CASTPSTAGLSYNEQFF TGTGCCAGCACCCCGTCGACTGCGGGGCTCTCCTACAATGAGCAGTTCTTC
TRBJ2-1 TRBD1 . TRBV24-1 CATSDLRTGAYNEQFF TGTGCCACCAGTGATTTGCGGACAGGGGCCTACAATGAGCAGTTCTTC
TRBJ1-6 TRBD1 . TRBV6-6 CASRTRTGDSPLHF TGTGCCAGCAGGACCAGGACAGGAGATTCACCCCTCCACTTT
TRBJ2-7 TRBD1 . TRBV29-1 CSVGGTGPFEQYF TGCAGCGTTGGGGGGACAGGGCCCTTCGAGCAGTACTTC